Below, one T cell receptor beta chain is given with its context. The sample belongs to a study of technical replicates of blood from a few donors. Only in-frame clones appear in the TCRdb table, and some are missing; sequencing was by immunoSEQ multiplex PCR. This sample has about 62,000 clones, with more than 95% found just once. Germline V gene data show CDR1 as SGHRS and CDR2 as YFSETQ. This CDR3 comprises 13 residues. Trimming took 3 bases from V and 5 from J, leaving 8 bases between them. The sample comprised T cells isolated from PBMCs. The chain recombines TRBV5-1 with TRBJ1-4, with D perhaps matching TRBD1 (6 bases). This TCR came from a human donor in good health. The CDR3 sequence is CASSWDTNEKLFF. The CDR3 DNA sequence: TGCGCCAGCAGCTGGGACACAAATGAAAAACTGTTTTTT.